The sequence of this T cell receptor (beta chain) was determined in a study of identical twins. Points from the study as a whole: There were fewer insertions in abundant cord blood beta clonotypes, but memory repertoires showed no such pattern.

MiXCR was run by TCRdb on the 5' RACE reads, yielding one entry per CDR3 protein. The data show roughly 500,000 distinct CDR3 sequences, with 20% to 25% seen just once and around 0.9% held by the top ten. This clonotype was detected a few times. What it binds is unknown. Germline CDR1 reads DFQATT; CDR2 reads SNEGSKA (reference sequence). CDR3 size: 16 residues. Trimming at V came to 6 bases and at J to 3 bases, leaving 6 bases not matched to a gene. These data were also filed under a second study, of T cells expressing NK-cell markers. As that study records: HCMV serostatus: most of the eight sequenced donors positive, one negative. The authors applied an anti-gamma-delta TCR antibody in several experiments, and it restricted sorting to alpha-beta TCR T cells. The study found these clonotypes also leading the CD3+CD56-NKG2C+ fraction in a few donors.

The chain uses TRBV20-1 and TRBJ2-1, with 15 bases aligning to TRBD2. This sequence originates from a woman younger than 35 in good health. What was sequenced was CD4+ T cells sorted from blood. This CDR3 is CSARTSGGAGYNEQFF. CDR3 nucleotide sequence: TGCAGTGCCAGGACTAGCGGGGGGGCTGGCTACAATGAGCAGTTCTTC.